Listed here are 20 T cell receptor beta chains from one sample, sequenced in a study of blood T cells in healthy people across ages (dated by TCRdb to the mid-2010s). Library preparation employed 5' RACE. Sequenced on an Illumina HiSeq 2500. A second PCR of roughly 7 to 11 cycles was performed with a sample-barcoded 5' primer and a J-beta primer mix. TCRdb trimmed the raw reads at Q25, called clones with MiXCR and kept productive beta chains. Every distinct CDR3 protein forms one entry, paired with its most common genes and DNA. Here the sample has fewer than 1,000,000 distinct CDR3 sequences; roughly 44% occur a single time. The ten largest clones take up under 20% of the sample. The sample taken for sequencing was blood. These receptors came from a man in his fifties or sixties in good health.

The V call is TRBV12-3 or TRBV12-4, the J call TRBJ1-2, with D unclear. The CDR3 length is 14 residues. The V end lost 7 bases, the J end lost 4 bases, and 16 bases lay between the germline ends. CDR3 sequence reads: CASTLAGAGYGYTF. CDR3 DNA sequence: TGTGCCAGCACTCTCGCGGGCGCGGGCTATGGCTACACCTTC.

The chain carries TRBV5-1 and TRBJ1-6; tentative D call: TRBD1 (6 bases). Trimming cost V 2 bases and J 8 bases, with 14 bases left between them. This CDR3 spans 15 amino acids. The V gene's germline CDR1 is SGHRS and CDR2 YFSETQ. As DNA, the CDR3 is TGCGCCAGCAGCTTACTTCCAGGGGACGATTCACCCCTCCACTTT. Translating it yields CASSLLPGDDSPLHF. Combining the CDR3 with reference TRBV5-1 and TRBJ1-6 gives the whole variable domain KAGVTQTPRYLIKTRGQQVTLSCSPISGHRSVSWYQQTPGQGLQFLFEYFSETQRNKGNFPGRFSGRQFSNSRSEMNVSTLELGDSALYLCASSLLPGDDSPLHFGNGTRLTVT.

V gene TRBV4-2 combines with J gene TRBJ1-1; TRBD1 matches at 9 bases. The CDR3 has 14 residues. The V segment lost 4 bases and the J segment 7 bases; nucleotides outside the gene matches: 7. Per germline, CDR1 LGHNA and CDR2 YNFKEQ. The CDR3 is CASSPGTGTLEAFF. For the CDR3, the DNA is TGTGCCAGCAGCCCCGGGACAGGGACCCTTGAAGCTTTCTTT.

This chain uses TRBV3-1 with TRBJ2-7; tentatively, D is TRBD1 (5 bases). Trimming took off 1 base at V and 6 bases at J, with 10 bases between the two ends. The germline CDR1 and CDR2 sequences are LGHDT and YNNKEL (reference sequence). CDR3 length: 13 residues. The CDR3 DNA follows: TGTGCCAGCAGCCAAGGTCTCAGGGTCGAGCAGTACTTC. It translates to CASSQGLRVEQYF.

V gene TRBV12-3 or TRBV12-4 combines with J gene TRBJ1-2, with 7 bases matching TRBD1. V was clipped by 7 bases and J by 2 bases; unmatched bases: 7. This CDR3 has 14 amino acids. The chain's CDR3 is CASNRQGGNYGYTF. The CDR3 region has the DNA TGTGCCAGCAACCGACAGGGCGGGAACTATGGCTACACCTTC.

The J gene is TRBJ1-3, the V gene TRBV20-1; D not resolved. V was cut by 6 bases and J by 0 bases, with 12 bases left in between. The CDR3 loop spans 14 amino acids. Germline CDR1 and CDR2: DFQATT and SNEGSKA (reference sequence). The CDR3 here is CSAPDSSSGNTIYF. The CDR3 DNA follows: TGCAGTGCCCCAGATTCTTCCTCTGGAAACACCATATATTTT.

In this sample, this clonotype turned up once. The chain has TRBV29-1 and TRBJ1-2; 12 nucleotides agree with TRBD1. Germline CDR1 and CDR2: SQVTM and ANQGSEA. The V gene end was trimmed by 6 bases and the J gene end by 7 bases; junction bases not matched to a gene: 6. The CDR3 runs to 13 residues. This CDR3 reads CSVTGTGGSGYTF. In nucleotides, the CDR3 is TGCAGCGTGACCGGGACAGGGGGCTCTGGCTACACCTTC.

The CDR3 loop reads CASSFGLAVQETQYF. DNA for the CDR3: TGTGCCAGCAGCTTCGGACTAGCGGTCCAAGAGACCCAGTACTTC. The chain joins TRBV14 to TRBJ2-5, with 10 bases aligning to TRBD2. The CDR3 is 15 residues long. V dropped 5 bases and J dropped 1; count of bases not matched to a gene: 4. Germline CDR1 is SGHDN and CDR2 is FVKESK.

The rearrangement joins TRBV7-2 to TRBJ1-4; 8 positions agree with TRBD1. The germline CDR1 and CDR2 sequences are SGHTA and FQGNSA. CDR3 length: 16 residues. V shed 3 bases, J shed 8 bases, and the junction held 11 bases outside the gene matches. CDR3 loop: CASSFSGGTGGEKLFF. In DNA, the CDR3 is TGTGCCAGCAGCTTTTCGGGCGGGACAGGCGGCGAAAAACTGTTTTTT.

This clonotype came up many times. This chain uses TRBV10-3 with TRBJ2-1, with unresolved D. The CDR3 consists of 15 residues. With 1 base removed from V and 0 bases from J, the gap between germline ends came to 7 bases. Germline-derived CDR1 and CDR2 are ENHRY and SYGVKD. CDR3 amino acids: CAISEFRSSYNEQFF. For the CDR3, the DNA is TGTGCCATCAGTGAGTTTAGGAGCTCCTACAATGAGCAGTTCTTC.

This clonotype was counted many times. This chain links TRBV11-2 with TRBJ2-2; no clear D gene. CDR3 length: 14 residues. V was shortened by 5 bases and J by 3 bases, with 10 bases between the two germline ends. Per the germline V gene, CDR1 is SGHAT and CDR2 is FQNNGV. Here the CDR3 DNA reads TGTGCCAGCAGCCCTAGGGTGTACACCGGGGAGCTGTTTTTT. It translates to CASSPRVYTGELFF.

The CDR3, as DNA: TGTGCCAGCAGCTTAGCGCTAGCGGGGGGGCCAGGGGAGACCCAGTACTTC. As protein: CASSLALAGGPGETQYF. J is TRBJ2-5 and V is TRBV7-2; TRBD2 aligns across 12 bases. The length of the CDR3 is 17 residues. V lost 0 bases and J lost 5; bases outside the gene matches: 7. Germline V gives CDR1 SGHTA, CDR2 FQGNSA.

The chain joins TRBV12-3 or TRBV12-4 to TRBJ2-6; TRBD1 is a possible D gene (6 bases). V was pared by 7 bases and J by 1 base, with 20 bases between. CDR3 size: 18 residues. The CDR3 reads CASTQNRVRLSGANVLTF. The CDR3 nucleotides are TGTGCCAGCACTCAGAACAGGGTCCGTCTGTCTGGGGCCAACGTCCTGACTTTC.

The chain carries TRBV25-1 and TRBJ2-3, with D hard to call. V was trimmed by 5 bases and J by 3 bases, leaving 9 bases between them. Per germline, CDR1 MGHDK and CDR2 SYGVNS. The CDR3 totals 13 residues. This CDR3 is CASSREVTDTQYF. As DNA, the CDR3 is TGTGCCAGCAGTAGGGAAGTGACAGATACGCAGTATTTT.

The rearrangement uses TRBV19 and TRBJ1-5, with D perhaps matching TRBD1 (5 bases). CDR1 is LNHDA, CDR2 SQIVND, per germline (reference sequence). The CDR3 contains 16 residues. V lost 7 bases and J lost 3, with 19 bases in between. The CDR3 DNA follows: TGTGCCAGTATGATGTTGGTGTCGGGACCCAATCAGCCCCAGCATTTT. This sequence encodes CASMMLVSGPNQPQHF.

The chain's CDR3 is CASRPGSSYEQYF. CDR3 in DNA: TGTGCCAGCAGACCAGGCAGCTCCTACGAGCAGTACTTC. The genes are TRBV7-2 and TRBJ2-7; D gene unclear. This CDR3 is 13 amino acids long. Germline loops: CDR1 SGHTA, CDR2 FQGNSA. The V end lost 6 bases, the J end lost 0 bases, and 9 bases lay between the germline ends.

This clonotype was detected many times. The chain uses TRBV24-1 and TRBJ2-2, with D unclear. Germline V gives CDR1 KGHDR, CDR2 SFDVKD. This CDR3 is 15 amino acids long. V gave up 9 bases and J gave up 0 bases, with 13 bases separating them. The CDR3: CATEPEKPNTGELFF. In DNA, the CDR3 is TGTGCCACCGAACCAGAGAAACCGAACACCGGGGAGCTGTTTTTT.

In this sample, this clonotype turned up a few times. This sequence joins TRBV20-1 and TRBJ1-2; D is unclear. The CDR3 is 16 amino acids. The germline CDR1 and CDR2 sequences are DFQATT and SNEGSKA (reference sequence). Trimming cost V 3 bases and J 0 bases, with 17 bases left between them. CDR3 DNA sequence: TGCAGTGCTAGGGGGAGATTGTCGGGTTCTAACTATGGCTACACCTTC. It translates to CSARGRLSGSNYGYTF.

This clonotype came up a few times. This chain joins TRBV20-1 and TRBJ1-5; 9 nucleotides line up with TRBD1. The CDR3 has 14 amino acids. Germline assignment: CDR1 DFQATT and CDR2 SNEGSKA (reference sequence). The V gene end was trimmed by 3 bases and the J gene end by 6 bases; junction bases not matched to a gene: 6. The CDR3 protein is CSARLGQGIQPQHF. CDR3 sequence (DNA): TGCAGTGCTAGGTTGGGACAGGGTATTCAGCCCCAGCATTTT.

This chain uses TRBV2 with TRBJ2-1; 7 nucleotides align to TRBD1. Germline lookup yields CDR1 SNHLY and CDR2 FYNNEI. The V gene end was trimmed by 6 bases and the J gene end by 4 bases; junction bases not matched to a gene: 9. The CDR3 totals 15 residues. Written as DNA, the CDR3 is TGTGCCAGCAGCTCCGGGACAGTAAGATACAATGAGCAGTTCTTC. Translated, it gives CASSSGTVRYNEQFF.